This TCR beta chain was documented in a study of control samples from healthy donors and cancer patients. V was clipped by 2 bases and J by 5 bases, with 6 bases between them. The germline V gene encodes CDR1 LNHNV and CDR2 YYDKDF (reference sequence). The CDR3 spans 12 residues. The method was immunoSEQ multiplex PCR; TCRdb's version includes in-frame clones alone and lacks a portion of them. The sample lists 60,000 to 75,000 clones; 84% were seen once. V and J are TRBV15 and TRBJ1-2; D call uncertain. Source material: blood. The receptor was derived from a man aged 50-60 years in good health. The CDR3, as DNA: TGTGCCACCAGCAGAACAGAGTATGGCTACACCTTC. Its translation is CATSRTEYGYTF.